One T cell receptor (beta chain) is described in this entry. These data come from a study of blood T cells in healthy people across ages. Combining a sample-barcoded 5' primer with a J-beta primer mix, a second PCR ran for about 7 to 11 cycles. TCRdb recomputed calls from the 5' RACE reads with MiXCR, one row per CDR3 protein. The sample records some 860,000 distinct CDR3 sequences, roughly 56% being singletons. The length of the CDR3 is 15 residues. Trimming removed 6 bases from V and 4 bases from J, with 16 bases in between. Germline V gene sequence: CDR1 MDHEN, CDR2 SYDVKM. This clonotype was sampled from a man aged 35-49 years in good health. Material: blood. This chain links TRBV28 with TRBJ1-5; D is ambiguous. The CDR3 loop is CASSLVDYSNQPQHF. DNA of the CDR3: TGTGCCAGCAGCCTGGTAGATTATAGTAATCAGCCCCAGCATTTT.